This T cell receptor (beta chain) was identified during a study of response to subunit inactivated influenza vaccine. TCRdb re-derived calls from the RT-PCR reads in MiXCR, one entry per CDR3 protein. Of just under 550,000 distinct CDR3 sequences listed, roughly 25% are singletons. V lost 6 bases and J 3 bases, leaving 17 bases between the germline ends. The CDR3 has 16 residues. The sample also formed part of further work on T cells expressing NK-cell markers. Turning to that study: 5'RACE template switching with UMIs produced the TCR beta cDNA. Most of the eight sequenced donors tested HCMV-seropositive; one tested seronegative. The study found these clonotypes also leading the CD3+CD56-NKG2C+ fraction in several donors.

This material consisted of CD4+ T cells sorted from PBMCs, taken 11 to 12 days after vaccination. This receptor was identified in a man in his fifties or sixties who received an inactivated influenza vaccine. The genes are TRBV12-3 or TRBV12-4 and TRBJ1-4; TRBD1 might be the D (6 bases). The DNA for the CDR3 is TGTGCCAGCAGCTTTTTCCGGGACACGGCTAATGAAAAACTGTTTTTT. It yields the protein CASSFFRDTANEKLFF.